This record covers a single TCR beta chain. The source of the sample is a study of blood T cell repertoires in COVID-19. Study information: PBMCs, B-cell-depleted T cells, or T cells were the source of the cDNA or gDNA that made up the material.

Here immunoSEQ multiplex PCR was the method, and the copy in TCRdb shows in-frame clones only, minus some. The sample consists of approximately 76,000 clones, 75% to 90% of them appearing once. The V gene lost 8 bases and the J gene lost 4 bases, with 19 bases spanning the gap. The CDR3 consists of 15 residues. Germline V gives CDR1 MNHEY, CDR2 SVGAGI. What was sequenced was peripheral blood. The chain uses TRBV6-5 and TRBJ2-3; TRBD1 is a possible D gene (5 bases). This TCR was recovered from a woman aged 80 or over with active or convalescent COVID-19. The CDR3 DNA reads TGTGCCAGCGGCCCACAGGTTAGGTGGGCAGATACGCAGTATTTT. Its protein product is CASGPQVRWADTQYF.